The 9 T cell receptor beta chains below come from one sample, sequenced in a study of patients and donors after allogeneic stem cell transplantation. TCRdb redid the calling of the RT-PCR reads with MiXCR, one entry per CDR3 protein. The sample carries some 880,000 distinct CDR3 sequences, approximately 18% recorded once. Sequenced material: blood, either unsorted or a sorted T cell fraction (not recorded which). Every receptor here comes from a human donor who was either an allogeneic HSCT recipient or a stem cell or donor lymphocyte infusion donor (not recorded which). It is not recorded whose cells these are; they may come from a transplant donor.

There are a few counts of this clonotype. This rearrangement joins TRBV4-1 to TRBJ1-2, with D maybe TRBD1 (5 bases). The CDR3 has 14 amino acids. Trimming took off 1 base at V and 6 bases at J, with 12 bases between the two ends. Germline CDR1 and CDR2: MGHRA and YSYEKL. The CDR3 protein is CASSQVRQRDGYTF. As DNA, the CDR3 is TGCGCCAGCAGCCAAGTTAGACAGCGGGATGGCTACACCTTC.

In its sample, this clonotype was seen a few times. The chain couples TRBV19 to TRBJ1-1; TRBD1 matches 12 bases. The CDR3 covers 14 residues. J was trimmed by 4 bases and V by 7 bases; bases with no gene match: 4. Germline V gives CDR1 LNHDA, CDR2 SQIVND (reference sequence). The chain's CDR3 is CASIRDRGLTEAFF. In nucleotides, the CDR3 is TGTGCCAGTATCCGGGACAGGGGGCTCACTGAAGCTTTCTTT.

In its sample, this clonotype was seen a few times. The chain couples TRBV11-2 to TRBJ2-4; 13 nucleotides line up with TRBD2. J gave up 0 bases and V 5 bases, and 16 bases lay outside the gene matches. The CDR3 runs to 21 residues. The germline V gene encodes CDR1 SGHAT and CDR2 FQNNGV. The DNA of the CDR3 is TGTGCCAGCAGCCCAGTGGGACTAGCGGGAACAGCGTCTCTAGCCAAAAACATTCAGTACTTC. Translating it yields CASSPVGLAGTASLAKNIQYF.

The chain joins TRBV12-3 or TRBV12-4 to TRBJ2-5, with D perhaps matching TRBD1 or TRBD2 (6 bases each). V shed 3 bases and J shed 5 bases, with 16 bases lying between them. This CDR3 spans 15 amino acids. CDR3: CASSFGGRREETQYF. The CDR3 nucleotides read TGTGCCAGCAGTTTTGGGGGGCGACGTGAGGAGACCCAGTACTTC.

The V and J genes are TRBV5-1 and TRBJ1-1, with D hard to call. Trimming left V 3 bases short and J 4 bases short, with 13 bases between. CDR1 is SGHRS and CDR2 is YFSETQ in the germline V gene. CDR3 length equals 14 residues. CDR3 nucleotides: TGCGCCAGCAGCTGGAGGGAGGAGACCACTGAAGCTTTCTTT. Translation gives CASSWREETTEAFF.

DNA for the CDR3: TGTGCCAGCAGTGACTTAGGCACCTACAATGAGCAGTTCTTC. It translates to CASSDLGTYNEQFF. The rearrangement links TRBV2 to TRBJ2-1; no clear D. Germline-derived CDR1 and CDR2 are SNHLY and FYNNEI. The CDR3 has 14 residues. Trimming pared 3 bases from V and 2 bases from J, leaving 8 bases between.

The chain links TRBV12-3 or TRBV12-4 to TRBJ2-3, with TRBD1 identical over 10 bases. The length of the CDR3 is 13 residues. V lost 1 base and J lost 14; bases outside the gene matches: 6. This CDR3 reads CASSLGLGQGWYF. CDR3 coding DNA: TGTGCCAGCAGTTTAGGGCTGGGACAGGGGTGGTATTTT.

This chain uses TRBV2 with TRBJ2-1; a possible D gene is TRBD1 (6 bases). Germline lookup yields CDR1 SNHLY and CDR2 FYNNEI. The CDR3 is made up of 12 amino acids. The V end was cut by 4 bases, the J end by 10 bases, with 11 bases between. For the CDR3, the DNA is TGTGCCAGCAGTGGACAGGTCGGAGAGCAGTTCTTC. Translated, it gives CASSGQVGEQFF. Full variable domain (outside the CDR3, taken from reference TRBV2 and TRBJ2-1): EPEVTQTPSHQVTQMGQEVILRCVPISNHLYFYWYRQILGQKVEFLVSFYNNEISEKSEIFDDQFSVERPDGSNFTLKIRSTKLEDSAMYFCASSGQVGEQFFGPGTRLTVL.

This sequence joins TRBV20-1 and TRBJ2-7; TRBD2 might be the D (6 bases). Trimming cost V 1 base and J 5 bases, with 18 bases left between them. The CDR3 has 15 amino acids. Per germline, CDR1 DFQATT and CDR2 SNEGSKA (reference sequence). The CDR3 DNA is TGCAGTGCTAGAGTCGGGCTAGCGTTCTCTCACGAGCAGTACTTC. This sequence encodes CSARVGLAFSHEQYF.